The rows below give T cell receptor beta chains drawn from one sample of a study of regulatory T cells in long-lasting Graves disease. Each CDR3 protein is one row after TCRdb ran MiXCR on the multiplex PCR reads. In the table there are over 350,000 distinct CDR3 sequences, approximately 15% of which are singletons. These data also formed part of another study, on T cells in Graves' hyperthyroidism and ophthalmopathy.

The source material was peripheral blood mononuclear cells (PBMCs), sampled at new diagnosis, from a patient treated with antithyroid drugs. The receptors derive from a woman aged 40 to 50 with Graves disease. CDR3s include the opening cysteine and the closing phenylalanine or tryptophan. The D gene is left open where the match is weak. Clone size is given for some rows only: seen once, a few or many times, or a class if the clone is expanded.

size	D	V	J	CDR3	DNA
many	TRBD1	TRBV7-9	TRBJ1-2	CASSHQGAVGGYTF	TGTGCCAGCAGCCATCAGGGGGCGGTTGGTGGCTACACCTTC
NA	TRBD2	TRBV3-1	TRBJ2-5	CASSLGLAGDGETQYF	TGTGCCAGCAGCCTCGGACTAGCGGGAGATGGAGAGACCCAGTACTTC
many	TRBD1	TRBV11-1	TRBJ2-7	CASSPRDSTYEQYF	TGTGCCAGCAGCCCCAGGGACAGTACCTACGAGCAGTACTTC
NA	NA	TRBV15	TRBJ2-7	CATNSGTDSYEQYF	TGTGCCACCAACTCCGGGACGGACTCCTACGAGCAGTACTTC
many	NA	TRBV20-1	TRBJ2-1	CSARMRAAPYNEQFF	TGCAGTGCTAGAATGCGGGCCGCACCATACAATGAGCAGTTCTTC
many	NA	TRBV28	TRBJ2-5	CANSTGHEGTQYF	TGTGCCAACAGTACTGGACATGAAGGGACCCAGTACTTC
few	NA	TRBV13	TRBJ2-2	CASSLLEASNTGELFF	TGTGCCAGCAGCTTACTTGAGGCCTCGAACACCGGGGAGCTGTTTTTT
many	TRBD2	TRBV20-1	TRBJ2-1	CSAHNRAGASNEQFF	TGCAGTGCACATAACCGGGCGGGAGCCTCCAATGAGCAGTTCTTC
many	TRBD2	TRBV7-8	TRBJ2-1	CASSSTIRGQGAGGHDEQFF	TGTGCCAGCAGCTCAACGATCCGAGGGCAGGGAGCGGGAGGGCACGATGAGCAGTTCTTC
NA	TRBD1	TRBV20-1	TRBJ1-2	CSATYTGGSYGYTF	TGCAGTGCTACGTACACAGGGGGCTCCTATGGCTACACCTTC
NA	TRBD2	TRBV9	TRBJ2-3	CASSPPSGKDTDTQYF	TGTGCCAGCAGCCCACCTAGCGGGAAAGACACAGATACGCAGTATTTT
few	NA	TRBV19	TRBJ1-2	CASSIRTADYGYTF	TGTGCCAGTAGTATTAGGACAGCGGACTATGGCTACACCTTC
NA	TRBD1	TRBV12-3/TRBV12-4	TRBJ1-1	CASIQDRGDGAFF	TGTGCCAGCATCCAGGACAGGGGAGATGGAGCTTTCTTT
few	TRBD2	TRBV6-2/TRBV6-3	TRBJ2-1	CASTSGISYNEQFF	TGTGCCAGCACTAGCGGTATCTCCTACAATGAGCAGTTCTTC
many	NA	TRBV28	TRBJ2-5	CASSFRHQETQYF	TGTGCCAGCAGTTTCAGGCACCAAGAGACCCAGTACTTC
many	NA	TRBV6-1	TRBJ2-1	CASSAPAGNNEQFF	TGTGCCAGCAGTGCTCCGGCGGGCAACAATGAGCAGTTCTTC
many	NA	TRBV6-2/TRBV6-3	TRBJ1-1	CASTLVVNTEAFF	TGTGCCAGCACCCTAGTTGTGAACACTGAAGCTTTCTTT
many	NA	TRBV3-1	TRBJ1-1	CASSQDLTQMNTEAFF	TGTGCCAGCAGCCAAGATCTGACACAGATGAACACTGAAGCTTTCTTT
few	TRBD1	TRBV20-1	TRBJ1-5	CSARDRAVSQPQHF	TGCAGTGCGAGAGACAGGGCGGTGAGTCAGCCCCAGCATTTT
NA	NA	TRBV11-3	TRBJ1-5	CASSADTNQPQHF	TGTGCCAGCAGCGCCGACACCAATCAGCCCCAGCATTTT
many	TRBD1	TRBV5-1	TRBJ1-1	CASSPGTGTTEAFF	TGCGCCAGCAGCCCAGGGACAGGGACCACTGAAGCTTTCTTT
NA	NA	TRBV3-1	TRBJ2-3	CASSQNSRGDTQYF	TGTGCCAGCAGCCAGAATTCTAGGGGCGATACGCAGTATTTT
many	TRBD1	TRBV28	TRBJ2-5	CASSLRDRGATQYF	TGTGCCAGCAGCCTCCGGGACAGGGGTGCGACCCAGTACTTC
few	NA	TRBV12-3/TRBV12-4	TRBJ2-7	CASSPHDGYEQYF	TGTGCCAGCAGTCCCCACGATGGCTACGAGCAGTACTTC
many	TRBD2	TRBV2	TRBJ2-1	CAITGLAGVTYNEQFF	TGTGCCATAACGGGGCTAGCGGGAGTAACCTACAATGAGCAGTTCTTC